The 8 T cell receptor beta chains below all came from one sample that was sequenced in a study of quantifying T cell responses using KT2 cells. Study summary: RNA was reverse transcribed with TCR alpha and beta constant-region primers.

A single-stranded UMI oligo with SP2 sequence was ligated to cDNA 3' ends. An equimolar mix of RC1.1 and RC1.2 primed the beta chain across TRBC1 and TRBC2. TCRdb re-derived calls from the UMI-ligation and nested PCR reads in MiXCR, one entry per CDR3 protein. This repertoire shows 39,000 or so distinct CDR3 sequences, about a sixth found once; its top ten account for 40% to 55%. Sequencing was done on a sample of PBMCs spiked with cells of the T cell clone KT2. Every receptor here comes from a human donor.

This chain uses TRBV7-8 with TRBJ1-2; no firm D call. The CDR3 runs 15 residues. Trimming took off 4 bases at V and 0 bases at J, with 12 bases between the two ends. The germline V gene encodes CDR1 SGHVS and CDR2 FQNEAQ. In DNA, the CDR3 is TGTGCCAGCAGCTCCGGACGTAGGACTAACTATGGCTACACCTTC. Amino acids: CASSSGRRTNYGYTF.

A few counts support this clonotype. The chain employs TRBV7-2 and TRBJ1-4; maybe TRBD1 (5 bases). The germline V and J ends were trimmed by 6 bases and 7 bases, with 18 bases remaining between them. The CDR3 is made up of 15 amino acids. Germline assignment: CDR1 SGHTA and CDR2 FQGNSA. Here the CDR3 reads CASSFVQNQGEKLFF. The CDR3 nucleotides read TGTGCCAGCAGTTTTGTACAGAACCAGGGTGAAAAACTGTTTTTT. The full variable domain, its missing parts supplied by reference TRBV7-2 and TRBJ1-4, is GAGVSQSPSNKVTEKGKDVELRCDPISGHTALYWYRQSLGQGLEFLIYFQGNSAPDKSGLPSDRFSAERTGGSVSTLTIQRTQQEDSAVYLCASSFVQNQGEKLFFGSGTQLSVL.

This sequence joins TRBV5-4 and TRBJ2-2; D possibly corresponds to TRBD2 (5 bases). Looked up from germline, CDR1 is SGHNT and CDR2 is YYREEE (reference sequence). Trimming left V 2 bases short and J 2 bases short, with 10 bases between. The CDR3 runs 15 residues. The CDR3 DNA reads TGTGCCAGCAGCTTAGAGGGCAGAAACACCGGGGAGCTGTTTTTT. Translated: CASSLEGRNTGELFF.

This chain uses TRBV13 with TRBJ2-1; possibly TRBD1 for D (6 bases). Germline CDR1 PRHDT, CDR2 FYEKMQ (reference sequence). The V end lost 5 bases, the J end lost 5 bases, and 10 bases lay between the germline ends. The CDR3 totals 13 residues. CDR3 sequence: CASSNTGNNEQFF. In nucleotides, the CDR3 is TGTGCCAGCAGCAACACAGGGAACAATGAGCAGTTCTTC.

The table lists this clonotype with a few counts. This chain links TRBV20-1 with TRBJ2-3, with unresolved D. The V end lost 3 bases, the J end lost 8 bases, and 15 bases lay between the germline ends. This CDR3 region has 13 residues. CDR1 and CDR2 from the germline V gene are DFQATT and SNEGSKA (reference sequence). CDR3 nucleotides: TGCAGTGCTAGCAAGCCCCCCGAGGTTACGCAGTATTTT. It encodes CSASKPPEVTQYF.

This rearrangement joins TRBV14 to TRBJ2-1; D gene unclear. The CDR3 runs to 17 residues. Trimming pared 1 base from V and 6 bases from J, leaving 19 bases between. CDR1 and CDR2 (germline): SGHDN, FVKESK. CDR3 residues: CASSQGVGSSWGNEQFF. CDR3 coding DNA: TGTGCCAGCAGCCAAGGGGTCGGCAGCTCCTGGGGCAATGAGCAGTTCTTC.

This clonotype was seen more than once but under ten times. The CDR3 reads CASSEQGGEKLFF. The DNA for the CDR3 is TGCGCCAGCAGTGAACAGGGGGGTGAAAAACTGTTTTTT. The chain is built from TRBV10-2 and TRBJ1-4; 8 nucleotides line up with TRBD1. The CDR3 is 13 amino acids. Trimming cost V 3 bases and J 7 bases; bases outside gene matches: 1. Germline V lookup: CDR1 WSHSY, CDR2 SAAADI.

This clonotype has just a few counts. The DNA of the CDR3 is TGCAGTGCTAGAGCCGGGACTACAATTTCCTACGAGCAGTACTTC. Amino acids: CSARAGTTISYEQYF. The chain employs TRBV20-1 and TRBJ2-7; 7 bases match TRBD2. The CDR3 runs to 15 residues. In germline, CDR1 is DFQATT, CDR2 SNEGSKA (reference sequence). With V trimmed by 1 base and J by 1 base, 7 bases remained unmatched.